Here is one TCR beta chain with its context. This clonotype was counted only a few times. The antigen it recognizes is unknown. The record has no base qualities; no much larger clone is one base away. Cut back by 0 bases and 5 bases, the V and J ends lie 16 bases apart. The CDR3 starts with the cysteine, ends with the phenylalanine, and has 16 residues. Kept here is only the CDR3 DNA, which spans 48 bases and is read in frame from base 1. Taken from the germline V gene, the CDR1 and CDR2 loops are SGHTA and FQGNSA. The intended sense of this specimen's treatment or condition label: live attenuated yellow fever vaccine strain. At each blood-draw timepoint, two biological replicates of bulk PBMCs were collected. A standard Ficoll-Paque protocol was used to isolate PBMCs from peripheral blood. TriZol was used to extract RNA from bulk PBMCs, from CD4 and CD8 fractions, and from dextramer-positive and dextramer-negative fractions.

These data originate in a study of T cells after yellow fever vaccination (dated by TCRdb to between 2018 and 2021). For the study in its entirety: The SMART-Seq v4 Ultra Low Input RNA kit was used to prepare libraries from fractions with low cell numbers. To follow T-cell clones before and after primary and booster YFV17D yellow fever vaccination, bulk TCR alpha and beta repertoires were sequenced over time. Two healthy male donors made up the cohort, one aged 18 to 29 years and the other aged 30 to 40 years. Blood was drawn at multiple timepoints before and after primary and secondary immunization, with bulk PBMC replicates and cell subsets isolated.

TCR cDNA was synthesized by 5'RACE template switching, which introduced a universal primer site and unique molecular identifiers. Priming for cDNA synthesis came from both the TCR alpha and TCR beta constant segments. Libraries were amplified in two PCR steps, with sample barcodes and sequencing adapters added in the second step. Libraries were sequenced on Illumina HiSeq 2500 (2x100 bp) or NovaSeq (2x150 bp). The authors processed their data as follows. Reads were demultiplexed and collapsed into UMI consensus sequences with MIGEC, and V(D)J alignment was performed with MiXCR. Using edgeR on replicate PBMC samples, clonotypes were called vaccine-responding if FDR was below 0.01 and the log2 fold change was above 5 up to day 15. Each bulk clonotype was labeled CD4 or CD8 based on which sequenced repertoire, CD4 or CD8, contained the clonotype at higher abundance. Using fastp at Q25 and MiXCR, TCRdb reprocessed the public reads and kept productive beta chains. Each entry merges the rows of one CDR3 protein and shows their most common DNA and genes. V and J calls and clone size were set by TCRdb, not the authors. The sample contains about 630,000 distinct CDR3 sequences, about 12% of them found a single time. The ten largest clones take up 14% to 15% of the sample.

Study-level results and caveats: After the booster, most of the clones that had expanded following primary vaccination were detected again (around 97% of CD4 and 80% to 90% of CD8), which suggests that memory was broadly maintained. Because only a couple of donors were included in the study, the extent to which the findings can be generalized is limited. The secondary T-cell response was found to be weaker but faster than the primary response, with a peak reached on day 5 rather than on day 15. Computational filtering was needed because FACS-sorted repertoires could contain abundant contaminating clonotypes from the bulk population. A small share of clonotypes occurred in both CD4 and CD8 compartments, likely arising from convergent recombination.

The material sequenced was PBMCs, taken on the day of the yellow fever booster vaccination. The receptor chain draws on TRBV7-2 and TRBJ2-5; the D gene cannot be resolved reliably. This clonotype originated in a man aged 30 to 39 who received the YFV17D yellow fever vaccine. The CDR3 region: CASSLASPIERETQYF. The DNA reads TGTGCCAGCAGCTTAGCATCGCCTATCGAGAGGGAGACCCAGTACTTC.